A single sample gave rise to the 21 T cell receptor beta chains below, sequenced in a study of shared clonotypes between healthy human individuals. The method was immunoSEQ multiplex PCR; TCRdb's version includes in-frame clones alone and lacks a portion of them. The sample shows some 1,400,000 clones, approximately 97% of them seen only once. The specimen sequenced was naive CD4+ T cells sorted from blood. Noted subset: CD45RA+ positively selected. The receptors shown here come from a man aged 25-40 years in good health.

V usage is TRBV5-1 and J usage is TRBJ2-3; D is unresolved. The V gene's germline CDR1 is SGHRS and CDR2 YFSETQ. Trimming cost V 0 bases and J 5 bases, with 7 bases left between them. This CDR3 is 13 amino acids long. The CDR3 protein is CASSLESGDTQYF. CDR3 DNA: TGCGCCAGCAGCTTGGAGTCCGGAGATACGCAGTATTTT. The full variable domain, its missing parts supplied by reference TRBV5-1 and TRBJ2-3, is KAGVTQTPRYLIKTRGQQVTLSCSPISGHRSVSWYQQTPGQGLQFLFEYFSETQRNKGNFPGRFSGRQFSNSRSEMNVSTLELGDSALYLCASSLESGDTQYFGPGTRLTVL.

The chain couples TRBV27 to TRBJ2-7, with 12 nucleotides matching TRBD1. Losses at the gene ends were 8 bases for V and 5 bases for J; bases not matched to a gene: 16. Germline CDR1 and CDR2: MNHEY and SMNVEV (reference sequence). The CDR3 is 17 amino acids. In DNA, the CDR3 is TGTGCCAGCGGGCGTGGGACAGGGGGCGGGTTCTTCCACGAGCAGTACTTC. Translating gives CASGRGTGGGFFHEQYF.

The chain employs TRBV7-9 and TRBJ2-5; D is uncertain. The CDR3 has 15 amino acids. Germline CDR1 and CDR2: SEHNR and FQNEAQ (reference sequence). V was cut by 5 bases and J by 4 bases, with 17 bases left in between. In DNA form, the CDR3 reads TGTGCCAGCAGCCAGGCTAGTGCGCCCGGAGAGACCCAGTACTTC. Protein product: CASSQASAPGETQYF.

This clone appeared a single time. The chain combines TRBV7-2 with TRBJ2-7; D is unresolved. The germline V gene encodes CDR1 SGHTA and CDR2 FQGNSA. The CDR3 is 14 amino acids. The V and J ends lost 5 bases and 4 bases respectively, with 15 bases between them. This CDR3 reads CASSLRATLYEQYF. DNA for the CDR3: TGTGCCAGCAGCCTACGAGCGACACTTTACGAGCAGTACTTC.

The chain uses TRBV7-2 and TRBJ2-5; 7 nucleotides align to TRBD2. The CDR3 runs to 14 residues. Germline assignment: CDR1 SGHTA and CDR2 FQGNSA. Trimming took 5 bases from V and 4 from J; bases not matched to a gene: 7. The CDR3 sequence: CASSEWTSGETQYF. CDR3 nucleotides: TGTGCCAGCAGCGAGTGGACTAGTGGAGAGACCCAGTACTTC. Full variable domain (remainder filled in from reference TRBV7-2 and TRBJ2-5): GAGVSQSPSNKVTEKGKDVELRCDPISGHTALYWYRQSLGQGLEFLIYFQGNSAPDKSGLPSDRFSAERTGGSVSTLTIQRTQQEDSAVYLCASSEWTSGETQYFGPGTRLLVL.

This chain links TRBV6-4 with TRBJ2-3; 11 nucleotides line up with TRBD2. Germline CDR1 reads MRHNA; CDR2 reads SNTAGT. Trimming at V came to 4 bases and at J to 0 bases, leaving 6 bases not matched to a gene. This CDR3 contains 17 residues. The CDR3 nucleotides are TGTGCCAGCAGTGCGGGAGGGACTAGCGGCAGCACAGATACGCAGTATTTT. It specifies CASSAGGTSGSTDTQYF.

This chain uses TRBV5-1 with TRBJ2-3; the match to TRBD2 covers 12 bases. Losses at the gene ends were 4 bases for V and 3 bases for J; bases not matched to a gene: 3. Germline CDR1 is SGHRS and CDR2 is YFSETQ. CDR3 length: 15 residues. CDR3 amino acids: CASSRGLAGTDTQYF. CDR3 DNA sequence: TGCGCCAGCAGCCGAGGACTAGCGGGAACAGATACGCAGTATTTT.

This clone was observed once. In the same sample, other DNA sequences code for this CDR3. The chain joins TRBV10-1 to TRBJ2-3; no clear D. Germline V gives CDR1 WNHNN, CDR2 SYGVQD (reference sequence). This CDR3 region has 12 residues. Trimming left V 5 bases short and J 0 bases short, with 3 bases between. Here the CDR3 DNA reads TGCGCCAGCAGTCCTAGCACAGATACGCAGTATTTT. Its protein product is CASSPSTDTQYF.

CDR3 sequence reads: CASSEWAGNTIYF. DNA of the CDR3: TGCGCCAGCAGTGAGTGGGCCGGGAACACCATATATTTT. J is TRBJ1-3 and V is TRBV10-2; no clear D. V shed 1 base and J shed 7 bases, with 8 bases lying between them. Germline values: CDR1 WSHSY, CDR2 SAAADI. This CDR3 contains 13 residues.

V gene TRBV11-2 combines with J gene TRBJ1-4; D remains unclear. Looked up from germline, CDR1 is SGHAT and CDR2 is FQNNGV. This CDR3 is 14 amino acids long. Between the trimmed V and J ends, which lost 1 base and 7 bases, there was a span of 10 bases. CDR3 nucleotide sequence: TGTGCCAGCAGCTTAGGGCCGGAAGTTGAAAAACTGTTTTTT. Protein sequence: CASSLGPEVEKLFF.

CDR3 DNA sequence: TGTGCCAGCAGTAAATCCCAGGGGGGAATTTCCTACGAGCAGTACTTC. Its protein product is CASSKSQGGISYEQYF. V usage is TRBV28 and J usage is TRBJ2-7; a possible D gene is TRBD1 (7 bases). CDR1 and CDR2 (germline): MDHEN, SYDVKM. The CDR3 spans 16 residues. The V end lost 5 bases, the J end lost 1 base, and 18 bases lay between the germline ends. Full variable domain (outside the CDR3, taken from reference TRBV28 and TRBJ2-7): DVKVTQSSRYLVKRTGEKVFLECVQDMDHENMFWYRQDPGLGLRLIYFSYDVKMKEKGDIPEGYSVSREKKERFSLILESASTNQTSMYLCASSKSQGGISYEQYFGPGTRLTVT.

This clone has a single count. The gene calls are TRBV11-3 and TRBJ2-2, with TRBD2 matching 13 bases. V lost 5 bases, J lost 2 bases, and 5 bases stayed unmatched. Germline V gives CDR1 SGHNT, CDR2 YENEEA. CDR3 length: 17 amino acids. The CDR3 DNA follows: TGTGCCAGCAGCCAACTAGCGGGAGGGCCAAACACCGGGGAGCTGTTTTTT. Its protein is CASSQLAGGPNTGELFF.

This chain connects TRBV5-1 to TRBJ1-1; D perhaps matches TRBD1 (5 bases). V was shortened by 0 bases and J by 7 bases, with 10 bases between the two germline ends. The germline V gene has CDR1 SGHRS and CDR2 YFSETQ. The CDR3 extends over 13 amino acids. The CDR3 region is CASSLADRLEAFF. Written as DNA, the CDR3 is TGCGCCAGCAGCTTGGCCGACAGACTTGAAGCTTTCTTT.

The gene calls are TRBV7-8 and TRBJ1-1; 9 bases are shared with TRBD1. In germline, CDR1 is SGHVS, CDR2 FQNEAQ. The V segment lost 5 bases and the J segment 1 base; nucleotides outside the gene matches: 5. The CDR3 loop spans 15 amino acids. CDR3 in amino acids: CASSSGQGRNTEAFF. The CDR3 region has the DNA TGTGCCAGCAGCAGTGGACAGGGGCGGAACACTGAAGCTTTCTTT.

The V and J genes are TRBV21-1 and TRBJ2-2; no check of the table's D call, TRBD2, against the DNA was made. TRBV21-1 is deemed a pseudogene. The CDR3 totals 20 residues. CDR3 nucleotides: TGTGCCAGCAGCAAAGCGCATGGGGCTAGCGGGAGTAGGGTCACCGGGGAGCTGTTTTTT. Amino acid sequence: CASSKAHGASGSRVTGELFF.

CDR3 in DNA: TGTGCCAGCAGCGTAGCTCGACAGGGCACAGATACGCAGTATTTT. The encoded protein is CASSVARQGTDTQYF. The rearrangement uses TRBV9 and TRBJ2-3, with D possibly TRBD1 on 6 matching bases. The germline V gene has CDR1 SGDLS and CDR2 YYNGEE. V was shortened by 0 bases and J by 1 base, with 9 bases between the two germline ends. CDR3 length equals 15 residues. Using reference TRBV9 and TRBJ2-3 for the parts outside the CDR3, the full variable domain is DSGVTQTPKHLITATGQRVTLRCSPRSGDLSVYWYQQSLDQGLQFLIQYYNGEERAKGNILERFSAQQFPDLHSELNLSSLELGDSALYFCASSVARQGTDTQYFGPGTRLTVL.

The chain is built from TRBV5-4 and TRBJ2-7, with 7 bases matching TRBD1. This CDR3 comprises 15 residues. Germline V CDR1 and CDR2: SGHNT, YYREEE (reference sequence). The ends lost 4 bases at V and 0 bases at J; junction bases unmatched: 7. The CDR3 bases are TGTGCCAGCAGCCACCGGGACAGCCTCTCCTACGAGCAGTACTTC. This translates into CASSHRDSLSYEQYF.

The V gene is TRBV19, the J gene TRBJ2-1, with 12 positions matching TRBD2. The CDR3 loop spans 16 amino acids. Germline loops: CDR1 LNHDA, CDR2 SQIVND (reference sequence). The V gene end was trimmed by 3 bases and the J gene end by 8 bases; junction bases not matched to a gene: 8. The CDR3, as DNA: TGTGCCAGTAGTATGACTAGCGGGAGTCCTTTGGATGAGCAGTTCTTC. Translating it yields CASSMTSGSPLDEQFF.

V and J are TRBV28 and TRBJ2-2, with 11 bases that match TRBD2. Germline V gives CDR1 MDHEN, CDR2 SYDVKM. This CDR3 is built from 21 residues. V lost 1 base, J lost 0 bases, and 13 bases stayed unmatched. The CDR3: CASSLSRSILAGEPNTGELFF. CDR3 nucleotide sequence: TGTGCCAGCAGTTTATCCAGGTCTATACTAGCGGGAGAACCGAACACCGGGGAGCTGTTTTTT.

This clone was recorded only once. This chain uses TRBV2 with TRBJ1-5; 7 bases line up with TRBD1. Germline CDR1 reads SNHLY; CDR2 reads FYNNEI. This CDR3 region has 16 residues. V trimming: 0 bases; J trimming: 6 bases; junction bases outside the gene matches: 8. CDR3 coding DNA: TGTGCCAGCAGTGAAGCTGGAGGGGGCGTAGGTCAGCCCCAGCATTTT. It is translated as CASSEAGGGVGQPQHF.

The chain employs TRBV7-8 and TRBJ2-2; 11 bases line up with TRBD2. The J segment lost 1 base and the V segment lost 5 bases, leaving 3 bases of the junction unmatched. The V gene's germline CDR1 is SGHVS and CDR2 FQNEAQ. The CDR3 is made up of 16 amino acids. CDR3 sequence (DNA): TGTGCCAGCAGCCCCCTAGCGGGAGGGAACACCGGGGAGCTGTTTTTT. It encodes CASSPLAGGNTGELFF.